This T cell receptor (beta chain) appears in the sequencing data of a study of shared clonotypes between healthy human individuals. Points from the study as a whole: Richness estimates generally favored naive over memory subsets. Enrolling few donors narrowed the genetic and exposure-history diversity that was represented. Relative to clonotypes present in all four donors, those not shared had lower generation probabilities. Sorted-subset samples were not fully sequenced, rarefaction indicated.

TCRdb's copy holds only in-frame clones and misses some; the assay was immunoSEQ multiplex PCR. The table has about 110,000 clones, around 68% seen once. A remark on this clone: Its antigen remains unidentified.

Trimming left V 0 bases short and J 0 bases short, with 6 bases between. CDR3 length: 15 amino acids. Per germline, CDR1 SGHAT and CDR2 FQNNGV. The sequence was collected from a woman in her 30s in good health. Material for sequencing was memory CD8+ T cells sorted from blood. Subset here: CD45RO+ cells pooled with CCR7-negative TemRA cells. This chain uses TRBV11-2 with TRBJ2-1; D remains unclear. CDR3 amino acids: CASSLDGSSYNEQFF. In DNA, the CDR3 is TGTGCCAGCAGCTTAGACGGTAGCTCCTACAATGAGCAGTTCTTC.